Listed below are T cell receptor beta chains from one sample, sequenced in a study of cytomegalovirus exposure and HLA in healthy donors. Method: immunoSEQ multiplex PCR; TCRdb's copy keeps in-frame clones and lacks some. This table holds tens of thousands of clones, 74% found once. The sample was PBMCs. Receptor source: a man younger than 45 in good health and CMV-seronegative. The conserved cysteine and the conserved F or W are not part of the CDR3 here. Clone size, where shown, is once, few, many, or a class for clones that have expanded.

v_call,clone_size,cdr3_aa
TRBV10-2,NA,ASGITVNSPLH
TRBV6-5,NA,ASSYSQRADTGELF
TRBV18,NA,ASSPGSGGYNEQF
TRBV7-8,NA,ASRWTGVGGELF
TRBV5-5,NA,ASSLQGGYEQY
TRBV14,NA,ASSPRGQFEQY
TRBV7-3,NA,ASSLVRGPAEAF
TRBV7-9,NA,ASSSAEGGANEQF
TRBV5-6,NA,ASYPFGEQY
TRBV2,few,ASSQGALVNEQF
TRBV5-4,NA,ASSVGLQGGYGYP
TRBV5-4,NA,ASSLGSATEAF
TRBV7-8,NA,ASSLDRGRWYEQY
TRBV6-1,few,ASSEGSPDEQY
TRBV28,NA,ASSDSFGEQF
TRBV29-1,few,SGALINEQF
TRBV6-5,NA,ASSRTRQENTEAF
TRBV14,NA,ASSPGQGGTEAF
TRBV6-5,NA,ASSKAGTGYYEQY
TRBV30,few,AWSPDRGNTEAF
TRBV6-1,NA,ASSEEGGMFQPQH
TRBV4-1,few,ASSQEARGNEQF
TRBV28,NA,ASSPIGRATANVLT
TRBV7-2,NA,ASSLAKGGPSYEQY
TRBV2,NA,ASSRGVSSEKLF
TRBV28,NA,ASRIQGAGSPLH
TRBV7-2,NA,ASSPRTGSTDTQY
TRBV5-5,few,ASSPHLGTGGVGELF
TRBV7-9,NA,ASSPGRPGQGLNEQF
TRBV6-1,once,ASSVLSNQPQH
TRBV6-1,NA,ASSPGDGFNEKLF
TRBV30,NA,AWSVQGGGSGNTIY
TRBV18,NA,ASSPGLAGGGPDTQY
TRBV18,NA,ASSGQPNEKLF
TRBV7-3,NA,ASSLHSFPGASTDTQY
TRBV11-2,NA,ASSRDPGVPGYT
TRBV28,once,ASSLSGQGWGTEAF
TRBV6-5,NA,ASRKGQGNQPQH
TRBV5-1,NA,ASSREGVYQETQY
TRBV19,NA,ASNDRARTGVYTGELF
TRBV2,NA,ASSPLAGITYEQY
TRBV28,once,ASSFPAGVGNEQF
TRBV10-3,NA,AISGQGAIPDTQY
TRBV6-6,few,ASSSLPLRPQH
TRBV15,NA,ATSERTGNYGYT
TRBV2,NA,ASSDLAGNPYEQY
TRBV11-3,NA,ASSPGGQNSYEQY
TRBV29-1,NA,SVKGLAAEAGWLDEQY
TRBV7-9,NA,ASSLVWLCGGACNEQF
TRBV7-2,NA,ASSSLLGTAYEQY